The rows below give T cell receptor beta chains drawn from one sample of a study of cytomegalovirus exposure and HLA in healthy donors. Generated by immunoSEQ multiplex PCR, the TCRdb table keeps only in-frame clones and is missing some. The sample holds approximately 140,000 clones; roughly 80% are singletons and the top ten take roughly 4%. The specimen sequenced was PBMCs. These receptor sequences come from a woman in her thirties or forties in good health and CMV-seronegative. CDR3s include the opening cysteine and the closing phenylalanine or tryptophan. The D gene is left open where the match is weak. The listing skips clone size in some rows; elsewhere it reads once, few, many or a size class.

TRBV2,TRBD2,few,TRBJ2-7,TGTGCCAGCCCCCCGGACGCGGGAGGGTTCGACGAGCAGTACTTC,CASPPDAGGFDEQYF
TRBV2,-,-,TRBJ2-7,TGTGCCAGCAGCGATGACAGGTGGGGAGGGGGCGAGCAGTACTTC,CASSDDRWGGGEQYF
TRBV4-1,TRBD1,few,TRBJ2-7,TGCGCCAGCAGCCAAGCCAGGAACAGGGGGCACGAGCAGTACTTC,CASSQARNRGHEQYF
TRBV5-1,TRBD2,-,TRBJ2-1,TGCGCCAGCAGCTTGAATCCGGCGGGAGTCGGGAATGAGCAGTTCTTC,CASSLNPAGVGNEQFF
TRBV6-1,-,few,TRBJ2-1,TGTGCCAGCAGACGAGGCCATGAGCAGTTCTTC,CASRRGHEQFF
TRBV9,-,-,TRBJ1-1,TGTGCCAGCAGCGTCGGGGGAGAGGTGACCACTGAAGCTTTCTTT,CASSVGGEVTTEAFF
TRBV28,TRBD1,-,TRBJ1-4,TGTGCCAGCGCGTCCAGGGGGCTGGATGAAAAACTGTTTTTT,CASASRGLDEKLFF
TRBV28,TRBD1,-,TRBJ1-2,TGTGCCAGCAGTTCCGACAGGGAGCCCTATGGCTACACCTTC,CASSSDREPYGYTF
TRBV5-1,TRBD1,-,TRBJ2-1,TGCGCCAGCAGCCCGTTACAGGGGCCCTACAATGAGCAGTTCTTC,CASSPLQGPYNEQFF
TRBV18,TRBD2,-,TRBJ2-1,TGTGCCAGCTTCGGACTAGCGGGAGGGGAAGAGCAGTTCTTC,CASFGLAGGEEQFF